This TCR beta chain was captured by sequencing in a study of tumor-infiltrating lymphocytes in primary liver carcinoma. Co-extraction of RNA and DNA was performed on about 20-32 mg of unsorted bulk tissue. TCR beta cDNA was reverse-transcribed from roughly 520 ng of total RNA. The reaction used a constant-region primer and ProtoScript II reverse transcriptase. The TCR beta library was amplified through three nested multiplex PCR rounds in a modified ARM-PCR procedure. TRBV1-TRBV30 forward primers paired with a C-beta reverse primer drove the first two PCR rounds, about 9 cycles each. In TCRdb, the multiplex PCR reads were re-called with MiXCR into one record per CDR3 protein. The repertoire holds nearly 50,000 distinct CDR3 sequences, with 70% to 80% as singletons. The V and J ends lost 9 bases and 8 bases respectively, with 18 bases between them. The CDR3 has 13 residues. From germline, CDR1 is MDHEN and CDR2 SYDVKM.

This chain connects TRBV28 to TRBJ2-3; the D gene could be TRBD1 or TRBD2 (7 bases each). The receptor was isolated from a man aged 35-49 years with primary liver carcinoma and hepatitis B virus infection. The sequenced sample consisted of liver tumor tissue from sampling region 3. Subset defined: tumor region T3, left-lateral pole. The CDR3 nucleotides are TGTGCCAGTAGCTACAGGGGAGGGATTACGCAGTATTTT. Its protein product is CASSYRGGITQYF.